What follows are 25 T cell receptor beta chains derived from one specimen sequenced in a study of blood T cell repertoires in COVID-19. TCRdb keeps only in-frame clones here, not all; method: immunoSEQ multiplex PCR. Among over 250,000 clones listed, roughly 85% were seen once. Sequenced: peripheral blood. The receptors were sampled from a human donor in a cohort sampled during active COVID-19.

V usage is TRBV18 and J usage is TRBJ2-1; a possible D gene is TRBD1 (5 bases). This CDR3 has 16 residues. V was trimmed by 3 bases and J by 0 bases, leaving 12 bases between them. The germline V gene has CDR1 KGHSH and CDR2 LQKENI. In nucleotides, the CDR3 is TGTGCCAGCTCACCCAGGGTGGTTGTCTCCTACAATGAGCAGTTCTTC. As protein: CASSPRVVVSYNEQFF.

CDR3 coding DNA: TGTGCCAGCAGCATAGGGACAGCTGCAACTAATGAAAAACTGTTTTTT. It yields the protein CASSIGTAATNEKLFF. This chain connects TRBV7-2 to TRBJ1-4; 7 bases match TRBD1. The CDR3 has 16 amino acids. In germline, CDR1 is SGHTA, CDR2 FQGNSA. V lost 5 bases to trimming and J lost 0 bases; unmatched junction nucleotides: 6.

This clone was picked up one time. Other DNA sequences within the sample encode an identical CDR3. The chain employs TRBV18 and TRBJ2-7; D is perhaps TRBD1 (5 bases). Trimming removed 3 bases at V and 5 bases at J, with 8 bases between. The germline V gene encodes CDR1 KGHSH and CDR2 LQKENI. The CDR3 spans 12 residues. The CDR3 reads CASSPGPHEQYF. CDR3 bases: TGTGCCAGCTCACCGGGGCCCCACGAGCAGTACTTC.

The chain employs TRBV18 and TRBJ2-5; 14 bases fit TRBD2. The CDR3 length is 16 residues. The ends lost 3 bases at V and 5 bases at J; junction bases unmatched: 5. CDR1 is KGHSH and CDR2 is LQKENI in the germline V gene. The CDR3 nucleotides read TGTGCCAGCTCACCGGGACTAGCGGGAGTCCGTGAGACCCAGTACTTC. Translating gives CASSPGLAGVRETQYF.

In this sample, this clone turned up once. The same CDR3 is also encoded by other DNA sequences in this sample. This chain links TRBV7-2 with TRBJ2-1; 9 bases align to TRBD2. The germline gives CDR1 SGHTA, CDR2 FQGNSA. CDR3 size: 15 residues. The junction had 2 bases not matched to a gene; V was cut back by 4 bases and J by 1 base. This CDR3 is CASSSAGGSYNEQFF. In DNA form, the CDR3 reads TGTGCCAGCAGCTCAGCGGGAGGATCCTACAATGAGCAGTTCTTC.

Only one count was recorded for this clone. The V gene is TRBV28, the J gene TRBJ2-5; tentatively, D is TRBD2 (6 bases). The V end lost 2 bases, the J end lost 2 bases, and 12 bases lay between the germline ends. Germline-derived CDR1 and CDR2 are MDHEN and SYDVKM. CDR3 length: 15 residues. CDR3 coding DNA: TGTGCCAGCAGTTTACCCCGGGGGTTACAAGAGACCCAGTACTTC. Protein product: CASSLPRGLQETQYF. Based on the CDR3 plus reference TRBV28 and TRBJ2-5, the full variable domain is DVKVTQSSRYLVKRTGEKVFLECVQDMDHENMFWYRQDPGLGLRLIYFSYDVKMKEKGDIPEGYSVSREKKERFSLILESASTNQTSMYLCASSLPRGLQETQYFGPGTRLLVL.

This clone was found once. This chain uses TRBV10-3 with TRBJ2-7, with TRBD1 matching over 8 bases. The length of the CDR3 is 13 residues. J gave up 7 bases and V 4 bases, and 6 bases lay outside the gene matches. Germline V gene data show CDR1 as ENHRY and CDR2 as SYGVKD. CDR3 coding DNA: TGTGCCATCAGTGGGCAGGGGGCCGGGGAGCAGTACTTC. As protein: CAISGQGAGEQYF.

The chain carries TRBV4-3 and TRBJ1-3; 8 nucleotides align to TRBD1. The CDR3 runs 13 residues. Per germline, CDR1 LGHNA and CDR2 YSLEER. V was pared by 3 bases and J by 7 bases, with 2 bases of the junction left unmatched. The CDR3 DNA reads TGCGCCAGCAGCCAGGACAGGGTCAACACCATATATTTT. Translated: CASSQDRVNTIYF.

The chain joins TRBV28 to TRBJ2-5; weak D call: TRBD1 (5 bases). The CDR3 has 18 amino acids. V was pared by 2 bases and J by 0 bases, with 19 bases between. Germline V gives CDR1 MDHEN, CDR2 SYDVKM. Here the CDR3 reads CASSLELGADMYQETQYF. The DNA of the CDR3 is TGTGCCAGCAGTTTAGAGTTAGGGGCCGATATGTACCAAGAGACCCAGTACTTC.

V gene TRBV19 combines with J gene TRBJ1-3, with unresolved D. Germline V CDR1 and CDR2: LNHDA, SQIVND (reference sequence). This CDR3 spans 14 amino acids. Trimming left V 5 bases short and J 2 bases short, with 10 bases between. CDR3 bases: TGTGCCAGTAGTCCCGACTGGGCTGGAAACACCATATATTTT. Its translation is CASSPDWAGNTIYF.

This chain connects TRBV18 to TRBJ2-1, with a possible D match to TRBD2 (6 bases). The CDR3 extends over 14 amino acids. CDR1 is KGHSH, CDR2 LQKENI, per germline. Trimming shortened V by 2 bases and J by 11 bases, and 16 bases separated the two germline ends. The CDR3 sequence: CASSPVASDEQQFF. In DNA form, the CDR3 reads TGTGCCAGCTCACCAGTGGCTAGCGATGAGCAGCAGTTCTTC.

The J gene is TRBJ1-1, the V gene TRBV11-2; no firm D call. Germline assignment: CDR1 SGHAT and CDR2 FQNNGV. The CDR3 length is 13 residues. Trimming took 5 bases from V and 2 from J, leaving 9 bases between them. Here the CDR3 DNA reads TGTGCCAGCAGCCGAGGAACAAACACTGAAGCTTTCTTT. It is translated as CASSRGTNTEAFF.

This chain links TRBV12-5 with TRBJ2-2, with TRBD1 identical over 9 bases. Germline values: CDR1 LGHNT, CDR2 FRNRAP. CDR3 length: 19 amino acids. With V trimmed by 3 bases and J by 4 bases, 15 bases remained unmatched. The CDR3 loop is CASGFRSTHDRGGTGELFF. The DNA of the CDR3 is TGTGCTAGTGGTTTCCGGTCAACTCATGACAGGGGGGGCACCGGGGAGCTGTTTTTT.

This clone came up once. The rearrangement uses TRBV9 and TRBJ2-1; possibly TRBD2 for D (5 bases). The ends were cut back, 0 bases at V and 9 bases at J, with 13 bases in the middle. Germline CDR1 reads SGDLS; CDR2 reads YYNGEE. This CDR3 is built from 14 residues. DNA of the CDR3: TGTGCCAGCAGCGTAGGGGAGAACCCTTTTGAGCAGTTCTTC. Translated, it gives CASSVGENPFEQFF.

The gene calls are TRBV7-2 and TRBJ2-7; D is perhaps TRBD2 (5 bases). Germline V lookup: CDR1 SGHTA, CDR2 FQGNSA. Trimming took off 5 bases at V and 2 bases at J, with 13 bases between the two ends. The CDR3 totals 14 residues. In nucleotides, the CDR3 is TGTGCCAGCAGCCCTCTCAGCGGCCCCTACGAGCAGTACTTC. This translates into CASSPLSGPYEQYF.

This clone was found once. The chain couples TRBV29-1 to TRBJ2-5; TRBD2 might be the D (6 bases). V was shortened by 4 bases and J by 5 bases, with 17 bases between the two germline ends. The CDR3 loop spans 14 amino acids. CDR1 and CDR2 (germline): SQVTM, ANQGSEA. The CDR3 region is CSVGARLARETQYF. Written as DNA, the CDR3 is TGCAGCGTTGGGGCCCGCCTAGCGCGGGAGACCCAGTACTTC.

This chain joins TRBV5-1 and TRBJ2-7; 7 bases agree with TRBD2. The ends lost 0 bases at V and 6 bases at J; junction bases unmatched: 3. The length of the CDR3 is 13 residues. Germline V lookup: CDR1 SGHRS, CDR2 YFSETQ. CDR3 nucleotide sequence: TGCGCCAGCAGCTTGGTACTAGCGAGCGAGCAGTACTTC. This encodes CASSLVLASEQYF.

The gene calls are TRBV6-5 and TRBJ2-7; D is possibly TRBD1 (5 bases). V was pared by 7 bases and J by 3 bases, with 13 bases between. CDR1 and CDR2 (germline): MNHEY, SVGAGI. The CDR3 contains 13 residues. The DNA for the CDR3 is TGTGCCAGCACCAAACCCGACAGCTACGAGCAGTACTTC. Amino acid sequence: CASTKPDSYEQYF.

This chain connects TRBV2 to TRBJ1-4, with D unclear. Between the trimmed V and J ends, which lost 5 bases and 1 base, there was a span of 11 bases. The CDR3 has 15 amino acids. From germline, CDR1 is SNHLY and CDR2 FYNNEI. This CDR3 is CASSYSSGTNEKLFF. The DNA for the CDR3 is TGTGCCAGCAGTTACTCGAGTGGAACTAATGAAAAACTGTTTTTT.

This rearrangement joins TRBV21-1 to TRBJ2-2; TRBD2 is the table's D call, not checked against the DNA. TRBV21-1 is a pseudogene locus. The CDR3 has 17 amino acids. CDR3 in amino acids: CASSPRGGLENTGELFF. For the CDR3, the DNA is TGTGCCAGCAGCCCTCGGGGGGGACTAGAGAACACCGGGGAGCTGTTTTTT.

The rearrangement joins TRBV7-3 to TRBJ2-1; the match to TRBD2 covers 7 bases. There are 16 residues in the CDR3. CDR1 is SGHTA, CDR2 FQGTGA, per germline. J gave up 4 bases and V 1 base, and 7 bases lay outside the gene matches. The chain's CDR3 is CASSLNSASGYNEQFF. CDR3 DNA: TGTGCCAGCAGCTTAAATTCCGCTAGCGGATACAATGAGCAGTTCTTC. The full variable domain, with the rest looked up from reference TRBV7-3 and TRBJ2-1, is GAGVSQTPSNKVTEKGKYVELRCDPISGHTALYWYRQSLGQGPEFLIYFQGTGAADDSGLPNDRFFAVRPEGSVSTLKIQRTERGDSAVYLCASSLNSASGYNEQFFGPGTRLTVL.

This clone has just a few counts. The chain has TRBV5-1 and TRBJ2-3; tentatively, D is TRBD2 (6 bases). The germline gives CDR1 SGHRS, CDR2 YFSETQ. V was cut by 5 bases and J by 3 bases, with 16 bases left in between. The CDR3 runs 15 residues. The chain's CDR3 is CASSFSRAGTDTQYF. For the CDR3, the DNA is TGCGCCAGCAGTTTCAGTCGGGCGGGGACAGATACGCAGTATTTT.

The chain recombines TRBV7-9 with TRBJ2-1, with TRBD1 as a possible D gene (6 bases). Trimming pared 5 bases from V and 6 bases from J, leaving 11 bases between. The CDR3 length is 13 residues. Germline V gene sequence: CDR1 SEHNR, CDR2 FQNEAQ (reference sequence). The chain's CDR3 is CASSRDRFNEQFF. As DNA, the CDR3 is TGTGCCAGCAGCAGAGACAGGTTCAATGAGCAGTTCTTC.

This sequence joins TRBV5-8 and TRBJ2-7, with D possibly matching TRBD2 (6 bases). The CDR3 consists of 12 residues. Germline V gene sequence: CDR1 SGHTS, CDR2 YDEGEE. V lost 6 bases, J lost 6 bases, and 13 bases lay in between. CDR3 DNA sequence: TGTGCCAGCACTTTCGGGGGACTCGAGCAGTACTTC. Its translation is CASTFGGLEQYF.

The chain uses TRBV3-1 (or the pseudogene TRBV3-2) and TRBJ2-7; D is perhaps TRBD2 (5 bases). V was pared by 2 bases and J by 3 bases, with 11 bases between. The CDR3 length is 14 residues. Germline CDR1 reads LGHDT; CDR2 reads YNNKEL (reference sequence). The CDR3 DNA reads as TGTGCCAGCAGCCAATTGGTCAGCGGCTACGAGCAGTACTTC. Its protein product is CASSQLVSGYEQYF.